This section outlines one T cell receptor beta chain sequence together with its context. V lost 4 bases and J 7 bases, leaving 4 bases between the germline ends. The germline CDR1 and CDR2 sequences are LGHDT and YNNKEL (reference sequence). The CDR3 is made up of 10 amino acids. This sample stems from a study of T cells after yellow fever vaccination. Study-level background: Fractions containing few cells were prepared with SMART-Seq v4 Ultra Low Input.

TCRdb processed the 5' RACE reads anew with MiXCR; each CDR3 protein has one entry. This sample has 250,000 to 350,000 distinct CDR3 sequences; 6.5% to 8.5% occur once, and the top ten carry 18%. The origin of this receptor is a man aged 18 to 29 who received the YFV17D yellow fever vaccine. The chain links TRBV3-1 to TRBJ2-5; D gene ambiguous. Sequencing was performed on PBMCs, taken about 49 days after the first yellow fever vaccination. Here the CDR3 DNA reads TGTGCCAGCAGCCGGGGGACCCAGTACTTC. This sequence encodes CASSRGTQYF.